The 26 T cell receptor beta chains below come from one sample, sequenced in a study of neurological immune-mediated disorders. A single record per CDR3 protein comes from TCRdb applying MiXCR to the 5' RACE reads. The table records over 55,000 distinct CDR3 sequences, 10% to 13% of them present only once. As to time point: longitudinal time-point 1 (baseline). Sample: PBMCs. These receptor sequences come from a man aged 25-45 years in good health.

The table lists this clonotype with many counts. The rearrangement joins TRBV28 to TRBJ2-4; tentatively, D is TRBD1 (6 bases). V shed 5 bases and J shed 0 bases, with 17 bases lying between them. CDR3 length equals 17 residues. The germline V gene has CDR1 MDHEN and CDR2 SYDVKM. CDR3 sequence (DNA): TGTGCCAGCAGTGACCCGGGACACGGGTTAGCCAAAAACATTCAGTACTTC. Its protein product is CASSDPGHGLAKNIQYF.

This clonotype has a count of ten or more. V is TRBV7-6 and J is TRBJ2-7; the match to TRBD2 covers 11 bases. Per germline, CDR1 SGHVS and CDR2 FNYEAQ. The CDR3 covers 18 residues. V shed 5 bases and J 3 bases; nucleotides not matched to a gene: 15. CDR3: CASSPGLAGPTSDYEQYF. The CDR3, as DNA: TGTGCCAGCAGCCCCGGACTAGCGGGCCCTACATCGGACTACGAGCAGTACTTC.

This clonotype was seen many times. V is TRBV10-3 and J is TRBJ1-1; no clear D. The CDR3 extends over 13 amino acids. The germline V gene encodes CDR1 ENHRY and CDR2 SYGVKD. Trimming pared 9 bases from V and 1 base from J, leaving 12 bases between. DNA of the CDR3: TGTGCCATTCAGCACACCCCGAACACTGAAGCTTTCTTT. It yields the protein CAIQHTPNTEAFF.

The chain uses TRBV5-1 and TRBJ2-5; D might be TRBD1 or TRBD2, each matching 5 bases. Trimming removed 2 bases from V and 1 base from J, with 9 bases in between. The CDR3 covers 14 residues. Looked up from germline, CDR1 is SGHRS and CDR2 is YFSETQ. For the CDR3, the DNA is TGCGCCAGCAGCTTTGGGGGTAGCCAAGAGACCCAGTACTTC. As protein: CASSFGGSQETQYF.

This clonotype has a count of ten or more. The rearrangement links TRBV28 to TRBJ1-6, with TRBD1 as a possible D gene (5 bases). The germline V and J ends were trimmed by 7 bases and 0 bases, with 13 bases remaining between them. This CDR3 spans 16 amino acids. Looked up from germline, CDR1 is MDHEN and CDR2 is SYDVKM. This chain's CDR3 is CASNPDRSSYNSPLHF. CDR3 nucleotide sequence: TGTGCCAGCAATCCCGACAGAAGCTCCTATAATTCACCCCTCCACTTT.

The J gene is TRBJ2-5, the V gene TRBV29-1, with 9 bases aligning to TRBD1. Trimming removed 5 bases from V and 5 bases from J; junction bases left unmatched: 6. This CDR3 spans 13 amino acids. Germline values: CDR1 SQVTM, CDR2 ANQGSEA. This CDR3 reads CSVRTGDVETQYF. CDR3 DNA: TGCAGCGTTCGGACAGGGGATGTGGAGACCCAGTACTTC.

This clonotype appeared many times. The chain uses TRBV27 and TRBJ2-5; TRBD1 matches at 7 bases. Per the germline V gene, CDR1 is MNHEY and CDR2 is SMNVEV (reference sequence). This CDR3 has 13 amino acids. J was trimmed by 6 bases and V by 3 bases; bases with no gene match: 4. The CDR3 reads CASSLTGLQTQYF. The CDR3 bases are TGTGCCAGCAGTTTGACAGGGCTCCAGACCCAGTACTTC.

This clonotype was observed at least ten times. The chain uses TRBV6-1 and TRBJ2-5, with D possibly called TRBD1 or TRBD2 (6 bases each). The CDR3 spans 13 residues. Germline V gene lookup returns CDR1 MNHNS and CDR2 SASEGT. The V end was cut by 6 bases, the J end by 3 bases, with 11 bases between. CDR3 amino acids: CASSTRGEETQYF. In DNA, the CDR3 is TGTGCCAGCAGCACGAGGGGGGAAGAGACCCAGTACTTC.

This clonotype has a count of ten or more. The rearrangement links TRBV29-1 to TRBJ2-5; D gene uncertain. Deletions cut 6 bases from V and 7 bases from J, with 9 bases between. From germline, CDR1 is SQVTM and CDR2 ANQGSEA. The CDR3 contains 10 residues. CDR3 loop: CSVLLGTQYF. The CDR3 region has the DNA TGCAGCGTGCTCTTGGGGACCCAGTACTTC.

In this sample, this clonotype turned up a few times. The chain carries TRBV20-1 and TRBJ2-1; 10 bases line up with TRBD2. Germline values: CDR1 DFQATT, CDR2 SNEGSKA (reference sequence). The CDR3 is 18 amino acids. Trimming at V came to 5 bases and at J to 3 bases, leaving 16 bases not matched to a gene. The CDR3 sequence: CSALSRIDSGRVYNEQFF. The DNA for the CDR3 is TGCAGTGCTCTCTCCCGTATTGACAGCGGGAGGGTCTACAATGAGCAGTTCTTC.

The chain carries TRBV29-1 and TRBJ2-1, with 7 positions matching TRBD1. Germline V CDR1 and CDR2: SQVTM, ANQGSEA. Trimming took 7 bases from V and 4 from J; bases not matched to a gene: 16. The CDR3 is made up of 16 amino acids. DNA of the CDR3: TGCAGCGCGGTGATCATGGGGGACAGAGCTTACAATGAGCAGTTCTTC. Translated: CSAVIMGDRAYNEQFF.

This clonotype was counted a single time. A much more abundant neighbour one base away suggests this may be a read error. J is TRBJ2-7 and V is TRBV6-5; D unclear. Looked up from germline, CDR1 is MNHEY and CDR2 is SVGAGI. This CDR3 is 15 amino acids long. V dropped 6 bases and J dropped 1 base, with 16 bases sitting between them. CDR3 amino acids: CASRPNTVLSYEQYF. The CDR3 nucleotides read TGTGCCAGCAGACCGAATACAGTGCTTTCCTACGAGCAGTACTTC.

In this sample, this clonotype turned up many times. V gene TRBV7-2 combines with J gene TRBJ2-3; no firm D call. Trimming stripped 6 bases from V and 2 bases from J, with 12 bases between. The CDR3 totals 14 residues. Germline-derived CDR1 and CDR2 are SGHTA and FQGNSA. The DNA for the CDR3 is TGTGCCAGCAGTCGCACAGTAAACACAGATACGCAGTATTTT. Translated, it gives CASSRTVNTDTQYF.

The V gene is TRBV9, the J gene TRBJ2-6; no clear D gene. The CDR3 runs 15 residues. Trimming took 4 bases from V and 0 from J, leaving 8 bases between them. Germline V lookup: CDR1 SGDLS, CDR2 YYNGEE. The DNA of the CDR3 is TGTGCCAGCAGCCCACGACACTCTGGGGCCAACGTCCTGACTTTC. Residues: CASSPRHSGANVLTF.

This clonotype was counted many times. J is TRBJ2-1 and V is TRBV5-1; TRBD2 is a possible D gene (5 bases). Trimming took off 7 bases at V and 8 bases at J, with 13 bases between the two ends. This CDR3 is 12 amino acids long. Germline values: CDR1 SGHRS, CDR2 YFSETQ. CDR3 bases: TGCGCCAGCGGGAACGGGAATGATGAGCAGTTCTTC. As protein: CASGNGNDEQFF. Complete variable domain (other parts from reference TRBV5-1 and TRBJ2-1): KAGVTQTPRYLIKTRGQQVTLSCSPISGHRSVSWYQQTPGQGLQFLFEYFSETQRNKGNFPGRFSGRQFSNSRSEMNVSTLELGDSALYLCASGNGNDEQFFGPGTRLTVL.

At least ten counts were recorded for this clonotype. The V gene is TRBV4-1, the J gene TRBJ2-1; 12 bases are shared with TRBD2. The CDR3 spans 17 residues. The germline V gene encodes CDR1 MGHRA and CDR2 YSYEKL. Trimming at V came to 3 bases and at J to 4 bases, leaving 7 bases not matched to a gene. Written as DNA, the CDR3 is TGCGCCAGCAGCCAGGTCCCACTAGCGGGGGGATACAATGAGCAGTTCTTC. As protein: CASSQVPLAGGYNEQFF.

The table lists this clonotype with many counts. The rearrangement links TRBV29-1 to TRBJ2-7, with TRBD2 matching over 10 bases. CDR1 is SQVTM, CDR2 ANQGSEA, per germline. V trimming: 6 bases; J trimming: 3 bases; junction bases outside the gene matches: 8. This CDR3 is built from 14 residues. The CDR3 DNA is TGCAGCGTCCAACTAGCGGGATCTTTCTACGAGCAGTACTTC. This sequence encodes CSVQLAGSFYEQYF.

This clonotype was recorded many times. V gene TRBV29-1 combines with J gene TRBJ2-3; D not certain. The CDR3 is made up of 13 amino acids. Germline V gives CDR1 SQVTM, CDR2 ANQGSEA. V lost 3 bases and J 2 bases, leaving 9 bases between the germline ends. Here the CDR3 reads CSVESTNTDTQYF. CDR3 bases: TGCAGCGTTGAGAGCACGAACACAGATACGCAGTATTTT.

This clonotype came up many times. The V and J genes are TRBV20-1 and TRBJ2-3, with D possibly TRBD2 on 6 matching bases. Germline assignment: CDR1 DFQATT and CDR2 SNEGSKA (reference sequence). Trimming left V 6 bases short and J 4 bases short, with 17 bases between. The CDR3 length is 14 residues. The CDR3 loop is CSADPPTSSDTQYF. As DNA, the CDR3 is TGCAGTGCAGACCCACCAACTAGCTCAGATACGCAGTATTTT.

This clonotype was picked up many times. This sequence joins TRBV29-1 and TRBJ2-3; D unresolved. CDR1 is SQVTM and CDR2 is ANQGSEA in the germline V gene. V was cut by 7 bases and J by 1 base, with 6 bases left in between. The CDR3 is made up of 11 amino acids. The CDR3 is CSGWGTDTQYF. The CDR3 nucleotides are TGCAGCGGGTGGGGCACAGATACGCAGTATTTT.

In this sample, this clonotype turned up many times. This sequence joins TRBV5-1 and TRBJ2-7; 10 nucleotides align to TRBD2. The CDR3 consists of 14 residues. Trimming took 1 base from V and 3 from J; bases not matched to a gene: 1. From germline, CDR1 is SGHRS and CDR2 YFSETQ. CDR3: CASSLTSGNYEQYF. Written as DNA, the CDR3 is TGCGCCAGCAGCTTGACTAGCGGGAACTACGAGCAGTACTTC. Together with reference TRBV5-1 and TRBJ2-7, the CDR3 gives the full variable domain: KAGVTQTPRYLIKTRGQQVTLSCSPISGHRSVSWYQQTPGQGLQFLFEYFSETQRNKGNFPGRFSGRQFSNSRSEMNVSTLELGDSALYLCASSLTSGNYEQYFGPGTRLTVT.

The table lists this clonotype with many counts. The gene calls are TRBV20-1 and TRBJ1-2, with a possible D match to TRBD1 (5 bases). This CDR3 has 15 residues. Germline V lookup: CDR1 DFQATT, CDR2 SNEGSKA (reference sequence). V was pared by 5 bases and J by 2 bases, with 18 bases between. In nucleotides, the CDR3 is TGCAGTGCTGCTTTAACCGGGGGTTCGAACTATGGCTACACCTTC. Amino acid sequence: CSAALTGGSNYGYTF.

This clonotype came up many times. The junction and the germline gene differ at one end; a read error may be behind it. The CDR3 protein is CSARAGNPEAFF. The CDR3 DNA is TGCAGTGCCCGGGCGGGGAACCCTGAAGCTTTCTTT. The chain recombines TRBV20-1 with TRBJ1-1; no definite D call. Germline assignment: CDR1 DFQATT and CDR2 SNEGSKA (reference sequence). The CDR3 totals 12 residues.

This clonotype was counted many times. The chain carries TRBV12-3 or TRBV12-4 and TRBJ1-5; D gene unclear. The CDR3 has 15 amino acids. With 7 bases removed from V and 3 bases from J, the gap between germline ends came to 16 bases. CDR3: CASTRGPDSNQPQHF. The CDR3 bases are TGTGCCAGCACCCGAGGACCCGATTCCAATCAGCCCCAGCATTTT.

This clonotype was observed many times. The rearrangement uses TRBV12-3 or TRBV12-4 and TRBJ1-4, with a tentative D call TRBD1 (5 bases). The V and J ends lost 6 bases and 7 bases respectively, with 15 bases between them. The CDR3 runs to 14 residues. In DNA form, the CDR3 reads TGTGCCAGCAGCTACCGGGACGGTTCTGAAAAACTGTTTTTT. Translating it yields CASSYRDGSEKLFF.

This clonotype was detected ten times or more. CDR3 in amino acids: CASSTGPKQETQYF. CDR3 nucleotides: TGTGCCAGCAGCACGGGACCGAAGCAAGAGACCCAGTACTTC. The rearrangement links TRBV7-2 to TRBJ2-5; D might be TRBD1 or TRBD2, each matching 5 bases. The V end lost 5 bases, the J end lost 2 bases, and 12 bases lay between the germline ends. The CDR3 has 14 residues. CDR1 is SGHTA, CDR2 FQGNSA, per germline.